The clone carrying this TCR beta chain was observed a handful of times. In the source study's methods: Estimation of nucleated cell counts relied on the amplification of reference gene primers. Method: immunoSEQ multiplex PCR; TCRdb's copy keeps in-frame clones and lacks some. D and trimming come from the DNA, and the V and J calls and clone size come from that table. The sample lists about 240,000 clones, 70% to 75% occurring once. This sample was included in a study of blood T cell repertoires in COVID-19. About the research overall: The United States, Italy and Spain provided the acute and convalescent COVID-19 samples. From T cells, B-cell-depleted T cells, or PBMCs came the material, which was cDNA or gDNA.

Germline CDR1 is LNHNV and CDR2 is YYDKDF (reference sequence). The CDR3 extends over 16 amino acids. Trimming cost V 4 bases and J 3 bases; bases outside gene matches: 7. The receptor was derived from a woman older than 75 with acute or convalescent COVID-19. V gene TRBV15 combines with J gene TRBJ1-5; 9 bases are shared with TRBD1. Sequenced input: peripheral blood. CDR3 loop: CATSTLQGAPNQPQHF. As DNA, the CDR3 is TGTGCCACCAGCACCTTACAGGGGGCCCCCAATCAGCCCCAGCATTTT.